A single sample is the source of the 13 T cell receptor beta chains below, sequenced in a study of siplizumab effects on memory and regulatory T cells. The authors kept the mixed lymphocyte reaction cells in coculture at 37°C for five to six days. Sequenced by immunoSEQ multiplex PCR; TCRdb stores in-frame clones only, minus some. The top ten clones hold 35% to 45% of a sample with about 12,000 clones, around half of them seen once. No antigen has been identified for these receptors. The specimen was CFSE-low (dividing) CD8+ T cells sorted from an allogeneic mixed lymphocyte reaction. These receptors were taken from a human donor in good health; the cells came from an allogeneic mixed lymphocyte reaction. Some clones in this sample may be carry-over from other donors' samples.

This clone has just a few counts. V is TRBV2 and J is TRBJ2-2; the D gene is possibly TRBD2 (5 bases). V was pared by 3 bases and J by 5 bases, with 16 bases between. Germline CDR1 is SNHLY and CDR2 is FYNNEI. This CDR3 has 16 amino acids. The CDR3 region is CASSDISSSGTGELFF. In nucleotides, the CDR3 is TGTGCCAGCAGTGACATCTCGTCGTCGGGGACCGGGGAGCTGTTTTTT.

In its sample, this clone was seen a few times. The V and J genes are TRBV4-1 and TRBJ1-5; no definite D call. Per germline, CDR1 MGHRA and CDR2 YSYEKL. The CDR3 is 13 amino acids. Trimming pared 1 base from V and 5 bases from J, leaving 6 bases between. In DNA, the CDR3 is TGCGCCAGCAGCCAAGGTCCTTATCAGCCCCAGCATTTT. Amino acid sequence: CASSQGPYQPQHF.

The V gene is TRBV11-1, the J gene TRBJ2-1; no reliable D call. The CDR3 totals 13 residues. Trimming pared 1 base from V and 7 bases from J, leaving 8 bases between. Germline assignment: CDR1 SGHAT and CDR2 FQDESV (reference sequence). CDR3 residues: CASSLGTGNEQFF. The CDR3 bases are TGTGCCAGCAGCTTAGGTACGGGTAATGAGCAGTTCTTC.

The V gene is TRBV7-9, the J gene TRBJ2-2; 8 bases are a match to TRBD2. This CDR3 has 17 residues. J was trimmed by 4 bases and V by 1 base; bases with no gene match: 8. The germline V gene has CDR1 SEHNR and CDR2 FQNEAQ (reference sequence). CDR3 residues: CASSLELGLAGTGELFF. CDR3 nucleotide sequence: TGTGCCAGCAGCTTAGAGTTGGGTCTAGCGGGCACCGGGGAGCTGTTTTTT. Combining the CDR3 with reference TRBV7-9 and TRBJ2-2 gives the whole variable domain DTGVSQNPRHKITKRGQNVTFRCDPISEHNRLYWYRQTLGQGPEFLTYFQNEAQLEKSRLLSDRFSAERPKGSFSTLEIQRTEQGDSAMYLCASSLELGLAGTGELFFGEGSRLTVL.

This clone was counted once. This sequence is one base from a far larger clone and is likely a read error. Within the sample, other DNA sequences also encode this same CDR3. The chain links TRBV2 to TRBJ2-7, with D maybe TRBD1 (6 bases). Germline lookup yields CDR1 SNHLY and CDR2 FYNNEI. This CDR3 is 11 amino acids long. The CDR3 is CASSDEGVQYF. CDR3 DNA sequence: TGTGCCAGCAGTGATGAGGGGGTGCAGTATTTC.

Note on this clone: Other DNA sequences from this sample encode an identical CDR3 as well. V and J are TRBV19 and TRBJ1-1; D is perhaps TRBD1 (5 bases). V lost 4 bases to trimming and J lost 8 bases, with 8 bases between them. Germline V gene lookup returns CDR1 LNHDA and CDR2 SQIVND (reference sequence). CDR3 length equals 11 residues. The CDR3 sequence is CASSTHREAFF. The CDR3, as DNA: TGTGCCAGTAGTACGCACAGGGAAGCTTTCTTT.

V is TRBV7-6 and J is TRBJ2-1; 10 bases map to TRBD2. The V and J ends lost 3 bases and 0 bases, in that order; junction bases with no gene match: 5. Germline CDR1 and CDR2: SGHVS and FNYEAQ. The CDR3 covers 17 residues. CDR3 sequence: CASSFIAGGSSYNEQFF. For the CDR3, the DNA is TGTGCCAGCAGCTTTATAGCGGGGGGCAGCTCCTACAATGAGCAGTTCTTC.

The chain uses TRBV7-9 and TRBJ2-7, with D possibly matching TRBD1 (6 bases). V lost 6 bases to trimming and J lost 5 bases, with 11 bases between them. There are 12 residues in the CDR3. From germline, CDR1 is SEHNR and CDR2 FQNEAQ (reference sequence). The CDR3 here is CASSYRVHEQYF. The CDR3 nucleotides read TGTGCCAGCAGTTACAGGGTCCACGAGCAGTACTTC.

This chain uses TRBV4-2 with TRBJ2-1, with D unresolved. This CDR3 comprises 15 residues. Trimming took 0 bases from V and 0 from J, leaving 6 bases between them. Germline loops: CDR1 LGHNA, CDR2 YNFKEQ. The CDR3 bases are TGTGCCAGCAGCCAAGACCGGAGCTCCTACAATGAGCAGTTCTTC. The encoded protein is CASSQDRSSYNEQFF.

CDR3 sequence (DNA): TGTGCCACCAGCAGAGACAGGGGCCACGAGCAGTACTTC. As protein: CATSRDRGHEQYF. The chain couples TRBV15 to TRBJ2-7; possibly TRBD1 for D (6 bases). The CDR3 sequence is 13 residues long. Germline V gene data show CDR1 as LNHNV and CDR2 as YYDKDF (reference sequence). V lost 0 bases to trimming and J lost 5 bases, with 8 bases between them.

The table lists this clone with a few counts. DNA of the CDR3: TGTGCCAGCAGTTACTCCCCTTACAATGAGCAGTTCTTC. It specifies CASSYSPYNEQFF. This sequence joins TRBV6-5 and TRBJ2-1; no reliable D call. The ends were cut back, 0 bases at V and 4 bases at J, with 4 bases in the middle. The CDR3 covers 13 residues. Germline loops: CDR1 MNHEY, CDR2 SVGAGI.

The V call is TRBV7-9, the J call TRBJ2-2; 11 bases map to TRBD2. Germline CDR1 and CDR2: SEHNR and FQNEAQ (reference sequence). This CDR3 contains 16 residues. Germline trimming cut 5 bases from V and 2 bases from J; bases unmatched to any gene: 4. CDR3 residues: CASSPLAGANTGELFF. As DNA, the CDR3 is TGTGCCAGCAGCCCACTAGCGGGGGCTAACACCGGGGAGCTGTTTTTT.

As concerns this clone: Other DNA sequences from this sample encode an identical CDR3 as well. In DNA, the CDR3 is TGTGCCAGCAGTTACAGTACAGGGGAAGCTTTCTTT. Protein: CASSYSTGEAFF. V usage is TRBV6-6 and J usage is TRBJ1-1, with a possible D match to TRBD1 (6 bases). The CDR3 length is 12 residues. Germline CDR1 is MNHNY and CDR2 is SVGAGI (reference sequence). Trimming pared 2 bases from V and 8 bases from J, leaving 9 bases between.